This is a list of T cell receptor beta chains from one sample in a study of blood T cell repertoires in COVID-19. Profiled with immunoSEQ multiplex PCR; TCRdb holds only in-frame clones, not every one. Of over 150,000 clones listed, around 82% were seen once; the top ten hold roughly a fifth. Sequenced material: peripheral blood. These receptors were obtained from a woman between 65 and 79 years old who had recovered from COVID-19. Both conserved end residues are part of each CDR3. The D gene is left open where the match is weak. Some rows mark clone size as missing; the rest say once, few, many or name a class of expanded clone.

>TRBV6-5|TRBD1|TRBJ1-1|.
TGTGCCAGCAGCAACAGGGGAGATAGGACTGAAGCTTTCTTT
CASSNRGDRTEAFF
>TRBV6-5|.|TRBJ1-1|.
TGTGCCAGCAGATACAACAGGGTAGGGAACACTGAAGCTTTCTTT
CASRYNRVGNTEAFF
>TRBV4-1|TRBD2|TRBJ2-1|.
TGCGCCAGCAGCCCCAACCCCTTAGCGGGAGGGCGAGGGGGGCAGTTCTTC
CASSPNPLAGGRGGQFF
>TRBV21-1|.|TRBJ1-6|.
TGTGCCAGCAGCAACCCGGAGGGTCCCGGGGCCTATAATTCACCCCTCCACTTT
CASSNPEGPGAYNSPLHF
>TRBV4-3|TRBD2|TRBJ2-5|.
TGCGCCAGCAGCCAGCGACTAGCGGGAGGGGGGGAGACCCAGTACTTC
CASSQRLAGGGETQYF
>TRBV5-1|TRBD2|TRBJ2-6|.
TGCGCCAGCAGCTCTCGGACTAGCGGCTCTGGGGCCAACGTCCTGACTTTC
CASSSRTSGSGANVLTF
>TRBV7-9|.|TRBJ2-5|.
TGTGCCAGCAGCCGTGGTGGAGAGGAAGAGACCCAGTACTTC
CASSRGGEEETQYF
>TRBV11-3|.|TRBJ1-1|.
TGTGCCAGCAGCTTGGGGGGACGGCAGAACACTGAAGCTTTCTTT
CASSLGGRQNTEAFF
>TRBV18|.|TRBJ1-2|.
TGTGCCAGCTCACCCGACAGAAACTATGGCTACACCTTC
CASSPDRNYGYTF
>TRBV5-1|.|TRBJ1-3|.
TGCGCCAGCAGCTTGGCCGGGGGGGTTTGGTCTGGAAACACCATATATTTT
CASSLAGGVWSGNTIYF
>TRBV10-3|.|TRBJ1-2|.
TGTGCCATCAGGACGGGGTGGGGGCGTGATGGCTACACCTTC
CAIRTGWGRDGYTF
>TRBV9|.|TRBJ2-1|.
TGTGCCAGCAGCGTACAGTCGAATGAGCAGTTCTTC
CASSVQSNEQFF
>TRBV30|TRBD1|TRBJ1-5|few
TGTGCCTGGAGTGGGGGACAGGGGGCCTATCAGCCCCAGCATTTT
CAWSGGQGAYQPQHF
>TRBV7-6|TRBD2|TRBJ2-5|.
TGTGCCAGCAGCTCGCTAACTAGCGGGAGTGTGAGAGAGACCCAGTACTTC
CASSSLTSGSVRETQYF
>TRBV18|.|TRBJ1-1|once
TGTGCCAGCTCACCCCCCCTCGACAGGAACAAAGAAGCTTTCTTT
CASSPPLDRNKEAFF
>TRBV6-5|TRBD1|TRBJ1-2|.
TGTGCCAGCAGTCCCCGGACAGGGGCCCCCTATGGCTACACCTTC
CASSPRTGAPYGYTF
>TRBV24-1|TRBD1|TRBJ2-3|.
TGTGCCACCAGTGATCCCGGACAGGGGCAAAGTACGCAGTATTTT
CATSDPGQGQSTQYF